Each of the 24 T cell receptor beta chains below was sequenced from the same sample in a study of OX40 agonist ivuxolimab in advanced cancers. Using immunoSEQ multiplex PCR, the repertoire was profiled, and TCRdb retains in-frame clones only, with some absent. The data show 90,000 or so clones, 91% seen once. The sample was CD4+ or CD8+ T cells sorted from blood, taken in a trial of the OX40 agonist ivuxolimab. Receptor source: an adult with an advanced solid tumor such as melanoma, head and neck, liver or kidney cancer.

This clone has only a few counts. The chain has TRBV11-2 and TRBJ2-1; 10 bases match TRBD1. The V segment lost 0 bases and the J segment 3 bases; nucleotides outside the gene matches: 5. This CDR3 region has 17 residues. The germline V gene has CDR1 SGHAT and CDR2 FQNNGV. As DNA, the CDR3 is TGTGCCAGCAGCTTAGATGCGGGACAGGGGAACTACAATGAGCAGTTCTTC. It yields the protein CASSLDAGQGNYNEQFF.

V is TRBV5-6 and J is TRBJ2-7, with D tentatively TRBD2 (5 bases). Germline assignment: CDR1 SGHDT and CDR2 YYEEEE. V was clipped by 2 bases and J by 6 bases, with 18 bases between them. The CDR3 has 15 amino acids. This CDR3 is CASSLGGLAFVEQYF. As DNA, the CDR3 is TGTGCCAGCAGCTTAGGCGGTCTAGCATTCGTCGAGCAGTACTTC.

This clone was observed a handful of times. V gene TRBV5-1 combines with J gene TRBJ2-3; 14 bases are a match to TRBD2. This CDR3 is 16 amino acids long. The trim removed 6 bases at V and 4 bases at J, leaving 7 bases unmatched. Germline-derived CDR1 and CDR2 are SGHRS and YFSETQ. In DNA, the CDR3 is TGCGCCAGCACGTTGGGACTAGCGGGAGACGCAGATACGCAGTATTTT. Translating it yields CASTLGLAGDADTQYF. Full variable domain (outside the CDR3, taken from reference TRBV5-1 and TRBJ2-3): KAGVTQTPRYLIKTRGQQVTLSCSPISGHRSVSWYQQTPGQGLQFLFEYFSETQRNKGNFPGRFSGRQFSNSRSEMNVSTLELGDSALYLCASTLGLAGDADTQYFGPGTRLTVL.

This chain links TRBV6-6 with TRBJ1-4; 9 bases match TRBD1. There are 14 residues in the CDR3. Trimming at V came to 4 bases and at J to 3 bases, leaving 0 bases not matched to a gene. Germline CDR1 and CDR2: MNHNY and SVGAGI (reference sequence). The CDR3 nucleotides read TGTGCCAGCAGTTGGACAGGGGCTAATGAAAAACTGTTTTTT. This encodes CASSWTGANEKLFF.

The V call is TRBV27, the J call TRBJ2-5, with 8 nucleotides matching TRBD1. V lost 5 bases and J lost 5; bases outside the gene matches: 4. The germline CDR1 and CDR2 sequences are MNHEY and SMNVEV (reference sequence). This CDR3 is built from 13 residues. The CDR3 loop is CASSRTGWETQYF. In DNA, the CDR3 is TGTGCCAGCAGTCGGACAGGGTGGGAGACCCAGTACTTC.

The rearrangement joins TRBV28 to TRBJ1-2; a weak D match, TRBD1 (6 bases). The germline V gene encodes CDR1 MDHEN and CDR2 SYDVKM. This CDR3 contains 16 residues. V was pared by 8 bases and J by 5 bases, with 24 bases between. CDR3 in DNA: TGTGCCAGCTGTGATCCTTCAGGGGCCCTTGATTATGGCTACACCTTC. This codes for CASCDPSGALDYGYTF.

CDR3 nucleotides: TGTGCCTGGAGTCTAAGGACTAGAAACACAGATACGCAGTATTTT. Protein: CAWSLRTRNTDTQYF. The chain employs TRBV30 and TRBJ2-3, with 7 bases identical to TRBD2. Germline loops: CDR1 GTSNPN, CDR2 SVGIG (reference sequence). The CDR3 runs to 15 residues. After removal of 2 bases from V and 2 bases from J, the junction contained 7 bases not matched to a gene.

This chain uses TRBV5-1 with TRBJ2-5; 10 bases agree with TRBD1. Germline trimming cut 7 bases from V and 5 bases from J; bases unmatched to any gene: 17. This CDR3 spans 17 amino acids. Germline assignment: CDR1 SGHRS and CDR2 YFSETQ. CDR3 sequence reads: CASLNRRDRGWGETQYF. The CDR3 coding sequence is TGCGCCAGCCTAAACAGAAGGGACAGGGGATGGGGCGAGACCCAGTACTTC.

The V call is TRBV19, the J call TRBJ2-7; maybe TRBD1 (6 bases). This CDR3 contains 13 residues. Trimming cost V 6 bases and J 6 bases, with 15 bases left between them. Germline V gives CDR1 LNHDA, CDR2 SQIVND (reference sequence). CDR3 bases: TGTGCCAGTAGAGGACAGTCAACGGCCGAGCAGTACTTC. Encoded protein: CASRGQSTAEQYF.

The rearrangement joins TRBV5-1 to TRBJ2-3; D is possibly TRBD1 (6 bases). The V and J ends lost 0 bases and 4 bases respectively, with 12 bases between them. CDR3 length equals 15 residues. Germline values: CDR1 SGHRS, CDR2 YFSETQ. This CDR3 is CASSLGGRDSDTQYF. The CDR3 nucleotides read TGCGCCAGCAGCTTGGGGGGGCGAGATTCAGATACGCAGTATTTT.

About this clone: This specimen includes other DNA sequences encoding the same CDR3. The chain employs TRBV5-1 and TRBJ2-5, with D unclear. Trimming took off 4 bases at V and 0 bases at J, with 10 bases between the two ends. Germline V gene sequence: CDR1 SGHRS, CDR2 YFSETQ. The CDR3 has 14 residues. This chain's CDR3 is CASSLDGYQETQYF. Written as DNA, the CDR3 is TGCGCCAGCAGCCTCGACGGGTACCAAGAGACCCAGTACTTC.

This CDR3 is CASSETTNEKLFF. The DNA of the CDR3 is TGCGCCAGCAGTGAAACGACGAATGAAAAACTGTTTTTT. This rearrangement joins TRBV10-2 to TRBJ1-4, with D uncertain. CDR1 is WSHSY, CDR2 SAAADI, per germline. The ends were cut back, 3 bases at V and 5 bases at J, with 7 bases in the middle. There are 13 residues in the CDR3.

This sequence joins TRBV2 and TRBJ2-2; TRBD2 is a possible D gene (5 bases). There are 15 residues in the CDR3. Germline lookup yields CDR1 SNHLY and CDR2 FYNNEI. Trimming left V 5 bases short and J 5 bases short, with 15 bases between. Here the CDR3 DNA reads TGTGCCAGCAGTTACGGAGGACTGGGGACCGGGGAGCTGTTTTTT. Translating it yields CASSYGGLGTGELFF.

This chain uses TRBV28 with TRBJ2-1, with TRBD2 matching over 8 bases. CDR3 size: 15 residues. Germline V lookup: CDR1 MDHEN, CDR2 SYDVKM. V trimming: 7 bases; J trimming: 3 bases; junction bases outside the gene matches: 8. CDR3 sequence (DNA): TGTGCCAGCAAGCCTCCGAGCGGGAGCTACAATGAGCAGTTCTTC. This translates into CASKPPSGSYNEQFF.

This chain uses TRBV11-3 with TRBJ2-3; possible D gene TRBD1, 6 bases. Per germline, CDR1 SGHNT and CDR2 YENEEA. This CDR3 spans 15 amino acids. The germline V and J ends were trimmed by 5 bases and 0 bases, with 12 bases remaining between them. Here the CDR3 DNA reads TGTGCCAGCAGCCGGACAGCCTCTAGCACAGATACGCAGTATTTT. This translates into CASSRTASSTDTQYF.

This chain links TRBV19 with TRBJ2-7; 7 bases are shared with TRBD1. This CDR3 has 13 amino acids. V gave up 6 bases and J gave up 5 bases; unmatched junction bases: 7. Looked up from germline, CDR1 is LNHDA and CDR2 is SQIVND (reference sequence). CDR3 nucleotide sequence: TGTGCCAGTAGAGTACAGGGGAAACACGAGCAGTACTTC. This encodes CASRVQGKHEQYF.

The CDR3 sequence is CASSLIGSYGYTF. For the CDR3, the DNA is TGTGCCAGCAGCTTGATCGGCTCCTATGGCTACACCTTC. J is TRBJ1-2 and V is TRBV7-9, with D uncertain. From germline, CDR1 is SEHNR and CDR2 FQNEAQ (reference sequence). The germline V and J ends were trimmed by 3 bases and 4 bases, with 9 bases remaining between them. The CDR3 extends over 13 amino acids.

The chain is built from TRBV7-9 and TRBJ2-7; TRBD1 agrees at 10 bases. This CDR3 is built from 14 residues. The germline V gene encodes CDR1 SEHNR and CDR2 FQNEAQ (reference sequence). V gave up 6 bases and J gave up 6 bases; unmatched junction bases: 8. The CDR3 region has the DNA TGTGCCAGCAGTCAGACAGACAGGGGGCTCGAGCAGTACTTC. As protein: CASSQTDRGLEQYF.

The chain is built from TRBV7-2 and TRBJ2-6; D remains unclear. The V gene lost 5 bases and the J gene lost 0 bases, with 5 bases spanning the gap. This CDR3 has 14 residues. Germline values: CDR1 SGHTA, CDR2 FQGNSA. CDR3: CASSANSGANVLTF. In DNA, the CDR3 is TGTGCCAGCAGCGCAAACTCTGGGGCCAACGTCCTGACTTTC.

CDR3 sequence (DNA): TGTGCCAGCAGCCCCACCGGGACAAGCACAGATACGCAGTATTTT. It specifies CASSPTGTSTDTQYF. The rearrangement links TRBV7-2 to TRBJ2-3, with TRBD1 as a possible D gene (6 bases). The V gene lost 5 bases and the J gene lost 0 bases, with 12 bases spanning the gap. CDR1 and CDR2 from the germline V gene are SGHTA and FQGNSA. The length of the CDR3 is 15 residues.

The CDR3 coding sequence is TGTGCCAGCACCCGGACTAGCGGGATCTCCTACGAGCAGTACTTC. This translates into CASTRTSGISYEQYF. This chain connects TRBV6-1 to TRBJ2-7, with 12 bases identical to TRBD2. CDR1 MNHNS and CDR2 SASEGT come from the germline V gene. V trimming: 7 bases; J trimming: 0 bases; junction bases outside the gene matches: 4. The CDR3 runs to 15 residues.

The V call is TRBV19, the J call TRBJ1-4; no firm D call. Trimming pared 5 bases from V and 8 bases from J, leaving 12 bases between. The germline CDR1 and CDR2 sequences are LNHDA and SQIVND (reference sequence). CDR3 length equals 13 residues. CDR3: CASSLRVEEKLFF. CDR3 sequence (DNA): TGTGCCAGTAGTTTGCGGGTGGAAGAAAAACTGTTTTTT.

This clone was found a few times. The gene calls are TRBV27 and TRBJ1-1; 7 bases agree with TRBD1. CDR3 size: 13 residues. The trim removed 6 bases at V and 4 bases at J, leaving 5 bases unmatched. CDR1 is MNHEY and CDR2 is SMNVEV in the germline V gene (reference sequence). The CDR3 DNA reads TGTGCCAGCAGCCTGACAGGGTTCACTGAAGCTTTCTTT. Its translation: CASSLTGFTEAFF.

The chain has TRBV10-3 and TRBJ1-1; D is undetermined. This CDR3 is 14 amino acids long. Germline CDR1 reads ENHRY; CDR2 reads SYGVKD. The V and J ends lost 4 bases and 1 base respectively, with 10 bases between them. The CDR3 DNA sequence: TGTGCCATCAGTGGAGGCGGGCCGAACACTGAAGCTTTCTTT. Translating it yields CAISGGGPNTEAFF.